A selection of T cell receptor beta chains follows, all from one sample in a study of blood T cell repertoires in COVID-19. Assay used: immunoSEQ multiplex PCR; TCRdb lists only in-frame clones, some missing. The data hold approximately 200,000 clones, with around nine tenths observed a single time. The sample comprised PBMCs or T cells enriched from blood (not recorded which). These receptors were collected from a woman aged 30 to 39 who had been exposed to COVID-19. Both conserved end residues are part of each CDR3. A D gene is named only where the DNA matches it firmly. Some rows have no size entry. The others give once, few or many, or a class for an expanded clone.

>-|TRBV29-1|13|TRBJ2-3|-
TGCAGCGTTGATGTTGGCACCACAGATACGCAGTATTTT
CSVDVGTTDTQYF
>-|TRBV7-8|20|TRBJ2-5|TRBD2
TGTGCCAGCAGCTTAGCCGTTCTCACTAGCGGGAAGGCCCCAAGAGAGACCCAGTACTTC
CASSLAVLTSGKAPRETQYF
>-|TRBV6-5|14|TRBJ1-1|-
TGTGCCAGCAGGAGGGGAGGCCCGAACACTGAAGCTTTCTTT
CASRRGGPNTEAFF
>-|TRBV7-2|15|TRBJ1-2|-
TGTGCCAGCAGCCCCCCCAACGGTGCTAACTATGGCTACACCTTC
CASSPPNGANYGYTF
>-|TRBV2|13|TRBJ2-5|-
TGTGCCAGCGCCCGGGACAACCAAGAGACCCAGTACTTC
CASARDNQETQYF
>-|TRBV3-1/TRBV3-2|15|TRBJ2-3|-
TGTGCCAGCAGCCTCGGGAGCGCGAAAACAGATACGCAGTATTTT
CASSLGSAKTDTQYF
>-|TRBV7-9|15|TRBJ1-2|TRBD1
TGTGCCAGCAGCTGGGGACAGGGAGCTAACTATGGCTACACCTTC
CASSWGQGANYGYTF
>-|TRBV4-1|16|TRBJ1-1|-
TGCGCCAGCAGCCAAGAACGACTATTCCAAATCACTGAAGCTTTCTTT
CASSQERLFQITEAFF
>-|TRBV30|15|TRBJ1-2|TRBD1
TGTGCCTGGAGTGGACCGGGACAGGGTAACTATGGCTACACCTTC
CAWSGPGQGNYGYTF
>-|TRBV12-3/TRBV12-4|12|TRBJ2-3|-
TGTGCCAGCACGGGAGCCACAGATACGCAGTATTTT
CASTGATDTQYF
>-|TRBV7-9|11|TRBJ2-4|TRBD1
TGTGCCAGCGGGACAGGGAACATTCAGTACTTC
CASGTGNIQYF
>many|TRBV12-5|20|TRBJ2-1|-
TGTGCTAGTGGTTTGGTAGGGGTGCAGGGCTGGAGACTAGGGGACAATGAGCAGTTCTTC
CASGLVGVQGWRLGDNEQFF
>-|TRBV5-1|14|TRBJ1-2|TRBD1
TGCGCCAGCAGCCCGACAGGGGCTGGCTATGGCTACACCTTC
CASSPTGAGYGYTF
>-|TRBV27|14|TRBJ1-6|-
TGTGCCAGCAGTTTGGGGGGGCCTAATTCACCCCTCCACTTT
CASSLGGPNSPLHF
>-|TRBV5-1|16|TRBJ2-3|TRBD2
TGCGCCAGCAGCTTGCGGAGGACTAGCGGCACAGATACGCAGTATTTT
CASSLRRTSGTDTQYF
>-|TRBV5-1|14|TRBJ1-5|TRBD1
TGCGCCAGCAGCTTGGGGACAGGTAAACAGCCCCAGCATTTT
CASSLGTGKQPQHF
>-|TRBV18|17|TRBJ2-1|TRBD2
TGTGCCAGCTCACCAAGTCAGGCGGGAGTGAGGTACAATGAGCAGTTCTTC
CASSPSQAGVRYNEQFF
>-|TRBV6-5|15|TRBJ2-1|-
TGTGCCAGCAGTTCAGGGGACGGAACCTACAATGAGCAGTTCTTC
CASSSGDGTYNEQFF
>-|TRBV5-1|15|TRBJ2-3|-
TGCGCCAGCAGCCCTCGGGGGGCGGTCACAGATACGCAGTATTTT
CASSPRGAVTDTQYF
>-|TRBV19|15|TRBJ1-5|TRBD1
TGTGCCAGTAGTATAACCGGACAGGGAATTCAGCCCCAGCATTTT
CASSITGQGIQPQHF
>-|TRBV28|16|TRBJ2-5|-
TGTGCCAGCAGTTTATGGCAGGGCATGGGTCAAGAGACCCAGTACTTC
CASSLWQGMGQETQYF
>-|TRBV7-6|15|TRBJ1-1|-
TGTGCCAGCAGCTTAGTTCAGGGCAGGAACACTGAAGCTTTCTTT
CASSLVQGRNTEAFF
>-|TRBV6-4|14|TRBJ2-7|-
TGTGCCAGCAGTGAACAACAGGGATCCTACGAGCAGTACTTC
CASSEQQGSYEQYF
>-|TRBV7-2|15|TRBJ2-1|-
TGTGCCAGCAGCTTAATGGGGGGAATCGGAAATGAGCAGTTCTTC
CASSLMGGIGNEQFF
>-|TRBV29-1|13|TRBJ1-5|TRBD1
TGCAGCGCGACCTCGGGACAGGATCAGCCCCAGCATTTT
CSATSGQDQPQHF
>-|TRBV5-1|14|TRBJ2-5|-
TGCGCCAGCAGCTTTAGGGGCTTCCAAGAGACCCAGTACTTC
CASSFRGFQETQYF
>-|TRBV30|15|TRBJ1-5|-
TGTGCCTGGAGCGGGGGAGAATATAGCAATCAGCCCCAGCATTTT
CAWSGGEYSNQPQHF
>-|TRBV27|14|TRBJ1-6|-
TGTGCCAGCAGCACCTACAGGGCGGCTTCACCCCTCCACTTT
CASSTYRAASPLHF
>-|TRBV19|14|TRBJ1-2|-
TGTGCCAGTAGCGAGCGGGACACAACTTATGGCTACACCTTC
CASSERDTTYGYTF
>-|TRBV28|18|TRBJ2-7|TRBD2
TGTGCCAGCAGTTTATCCGTGTCTTGGGCTAGCGGGAGTTACGAGCAGTACTTC
CASSLSVSWASGSYEQYF
>-|TRBV11-2|16|TRBJ2-1|TRBD2
TGTGCCAGCAGCTTAGGGTTTGGCGGGAGGCCCTATGAGCAGTTCTTC
CASSLGFGGRPYEQFF
>-|TRBV28|15|TRBJ1-1|TRBD1
TGTGCCAGCAGCAATCCGGGACAGGCCAACACTGAAGCTTTCTTT
CASSNPGQANTEAFF
>once|TRBV19|14|TRBJ2-1|TRBD2
TGTGCCAGCCAGAGACTAGCGGATCACAATGAGCAGTTCTTC
CASQRLADHNEQFF
>-|TRBV20-1|11|TRBJ2-5|-
TGCAGTGGGGAGTACCAAGAGACCCAGTACTTC
CSGEYQETQYF
>-|TRBV27|15|TRBJ1-5|TRBD1
TGTGCCAGCAGTCCCCAGGGGGGCCTTGTTCAGCCCCAGCATTTT
CASSPQGGLVQPQHF
>-|TRBV19|19|TRBJ2-1|TRBD2
TGTGCCAGTAGGGATGGACTAGCATTTTCTAGTTTCATTGGCAATGAGCAGTTCTTC
CASRDGLAFSSFIGNEQFF
>-|TRBV2|16|TRBJ1-4|TRBD1
TGTGCCAGCAGCGATAGGACAGGGGGACGGAGGGAAAAACTGTTTTTT
CASSDRTGGRREKLFF
>-|TRBV28|15|TRBJ2-7|TRBD2
TGTGCCAGCACCCCGGGGGGGACTAGCGGGAGGAAGGGGTACTTC
CASTPGGTSGRKGYF
>-|TRBV13|14|TRBJ1-3|-
TGTGCCAGCAGCTTAGCGTCGGCTGGAAACACCATATATTTT
CASSLASAGNTIYF
>-|TRBV2|15|TRBJ1-1|TRBD1
TGTGCCAGCAAGACAGGGTTTTCGTTTGATAAGGAAGCTTTCTTT
CASKTGFSFDKEAFF
>-|TRBV7-9|13|TRBJ2-7|-
TGTGCCAGCAGCTTCTCCAGGTTCTACGAGCAGTACTTC
CASSFSRFYEQYF